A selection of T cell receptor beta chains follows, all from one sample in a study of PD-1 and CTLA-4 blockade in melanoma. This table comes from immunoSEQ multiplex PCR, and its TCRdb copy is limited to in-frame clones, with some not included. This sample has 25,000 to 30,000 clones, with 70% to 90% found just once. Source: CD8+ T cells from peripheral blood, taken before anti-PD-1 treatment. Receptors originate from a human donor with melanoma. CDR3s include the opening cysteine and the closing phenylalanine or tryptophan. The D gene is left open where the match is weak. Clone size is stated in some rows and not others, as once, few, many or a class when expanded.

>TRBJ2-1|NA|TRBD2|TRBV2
TGTGCCAGCAGTGAAGCGGGAGGGCCAAATGAGCAGTTCTTC
CASSEAGGPNEQFF
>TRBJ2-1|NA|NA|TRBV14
TGTGCCAGCAGCCAAGATAGACTAGACTCCTACAATGAGCAGTTCTTC
CASSQDRLDSYNEQFF
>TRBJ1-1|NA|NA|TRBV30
TGTGCCTGGAGTCCGGCGGGGAACACTGAAGCTTTCTTT
CAWSPAGNTEAFF
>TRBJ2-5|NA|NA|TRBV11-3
TGTGCCAGCAGCCCAGGGGTTTCACAAGAGACCCAGTACTTC
CASSPGVSQETQYF
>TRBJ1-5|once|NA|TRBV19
TGTGCCAGTACCGAGACTAGCAATCAGCCCCAGCATTTT
CASTETSNQPQHF
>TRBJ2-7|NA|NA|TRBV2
TGTGCCAGCAAAAAGGGAATCTCCTACGAGCAGTACTTC
CASKKGISYEQYF
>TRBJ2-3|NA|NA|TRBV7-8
TGTGCCAGCAGCGAAGACTGGGCCCCCGATACGCAGTATTTT
CASSEDWAPDTQYF
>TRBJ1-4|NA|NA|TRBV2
TGTGCCAGCATCGAGCGGGGGGGGACGTTCCATGAAAAACTGTTTTTT
CASIERGGTFHEKLFF
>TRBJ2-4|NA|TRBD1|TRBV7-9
TGTGCCAGTACAGGGGGCGGTGAAAACATTCAGTACTTC
CASTGGGENIQYF
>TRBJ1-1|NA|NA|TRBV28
TGTGCCACAGCGAGCTGGAGAATGAACACTGAAGCTTTCTTT
CATASWRMNTEAFF
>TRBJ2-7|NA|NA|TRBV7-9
TGTGCCAGCAGCGGGTTCAGTTCCTACGAGCAGTACTTC
CASSGFSSYEQYF
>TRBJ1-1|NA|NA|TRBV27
TGTGCCAGCAGTTTCGTCGGGAACACTGAAGCTTTCTTT
CASSFVGNTEAFF
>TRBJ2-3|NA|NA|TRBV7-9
TGTGCCAGCACCCTACAGGGCACAGATACGCAGTATTTT
CASTLQGTDTQYF
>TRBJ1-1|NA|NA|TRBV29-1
TGCAGCGTGAACGTATACAACACTGAAGCTTTCTTT
CSVNVYNTEAFF
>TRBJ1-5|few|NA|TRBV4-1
TGCGCCAGCAGCCTGCAGGCTAATCAGCCCCAGCATTTT
CASSLQANQPQHF
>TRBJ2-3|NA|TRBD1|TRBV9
TGTGCCAGCAGCGCCGGACAGGCTAAGCAGTATTTT
CASSAGQAKQYF
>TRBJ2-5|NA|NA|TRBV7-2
TGTGCCAGCAGCTTAGAGATGGCAAACCAAGAGACCCAGTACTTC
CASSLEMANQETQYF
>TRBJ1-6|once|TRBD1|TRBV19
TGTGCCAGTAGTGAGGGACAGGGTTATAATTCACCCCTCCACTTT
CASSEGQGYNSPLHF
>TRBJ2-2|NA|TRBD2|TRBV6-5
TGTGCCAGCAGCCCACTAGCGGGGGAGACCGGGGAGCTGTTTTTT
CASSPLAGETGELFF
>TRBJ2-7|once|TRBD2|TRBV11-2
TGTGCCAGCAGCTTAGTAGCGGGAGGCATCTACGAGCAGTACTTC
CASSLVAGGIYEQYF
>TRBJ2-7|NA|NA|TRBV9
TGTGCCAGCAGCGTAACGTCAGGGGCACCCTACGAGCAGTACTTC
CASSVTSGAPYEQYF
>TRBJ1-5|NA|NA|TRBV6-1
TGTGCCAGCAGTGAACTTGGCATACCGCCCCAGCATTTT
CASSELGIPPQHF
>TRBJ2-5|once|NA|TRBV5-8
TGTGCCAGCAGCTTGGGGCAGGGAGGACGCGAGACCCAGTACTTC
CASSLGQGGRETQYF
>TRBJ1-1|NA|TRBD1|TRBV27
TGTGCCAGCAGTTGGGACAGGTCCACTGAAGCTTTCTTT
CASSWDRSTEAFF
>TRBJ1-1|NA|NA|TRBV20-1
TGCAGTGCTTTAGGACAGCCAGAAGCTTTCTTT
CSALGQPEAFF
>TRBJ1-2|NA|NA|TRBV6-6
TGTGCCAGCAGTTATCCGGGGGGCGTGGGGTATGGCTACACCTTC
CASSYPGGVGYGYTF
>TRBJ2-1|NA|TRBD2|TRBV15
TGTGCCACCAGCAGAGATGCGTCTAGCGGGACGAATGAGCAGTTCTTC
CATSRDASSGTNEQFF
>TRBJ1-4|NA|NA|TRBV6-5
TGTGCCAGCAGCCCCGTTGGGCTTAATGAAAAACTGTTTTTT
CASSPVGLNEKLFF
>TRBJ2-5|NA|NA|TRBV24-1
TGTGCCACCAGTGACTTCCAAGACGCGGAGACCCAGTACTTC
CATSDFQDAETQYF
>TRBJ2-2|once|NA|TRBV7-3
TGTGCCAGCAGCCCATACCTCAACACCGGGGAGCTGTTTTTT
CASSPYLNTGELFF
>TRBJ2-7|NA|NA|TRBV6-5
TGTGCCAGCAGTCCCGGGACCCACGAGCAGTACTTC
CASSPGTHEQYF
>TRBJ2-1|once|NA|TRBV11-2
TGTGCCAGCAGCTTAGCGTTTTACAATGAGCAGTTCTTC
CASSLAFYNEQFF
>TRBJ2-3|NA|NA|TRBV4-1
TGCGCCAGCAGCCAAGATCCCGCAGATACGCAGTATTTT
CASSQDPADTQYF
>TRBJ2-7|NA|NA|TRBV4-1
TGCGCCAGCAGCCAAGAATTGGAGGGGAGAGGACCCTACGAGCAGTACTTC
CASSQELEGRGPYEQYF
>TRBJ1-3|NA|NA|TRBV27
TGTGCCAGCAGTCCCTCGAGCGGAAACACCATATATTTT
CASSPSSGNTIYF
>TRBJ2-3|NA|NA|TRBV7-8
TGTGCCAGTCGCCGGGACCTAGAACCAGATACGCAGTATTTT
CASRRDLEPDTQYF
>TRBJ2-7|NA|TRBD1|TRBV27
TGTGCCAGCAGTTCGACAGGGGACAGCTCCTACGAGCAGTACTTC
CASSSTGDSSYEQYF
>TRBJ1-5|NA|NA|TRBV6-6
TGTGCCAGCACCCCACTTTTAGATAGCAATCAGCCCCAGCATTTT
CASTPLLDSNQPQHF
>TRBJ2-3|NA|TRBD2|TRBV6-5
TGTGCCAGCAGTCAAAGCGGGGCGAGCACAGATACGCAGTATTTT
CASSQSGASTDTQYF
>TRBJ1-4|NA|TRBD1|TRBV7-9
TGTGCCAGCACGGGACAGGGGACTGAAAAACTGTTTTTT
CASTGQGTEKLFF
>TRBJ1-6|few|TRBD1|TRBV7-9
TGTGCCAGCGCATCATCCGGACAGGGGGACTCACCCCTCCACTTT
CASASSGQGDSPLHF